The present T cell receptor (beta chain) was sequenced within a study of shared clonotypes between healthy human individuals. Turning to the study itself: Per donor, CD8 memory used one plate, CD8 naive used two, CD4 memory used three and CD4 naive used three.

CDR1 MDHEN and CDR2 SYDVKM come from the germline V gene. V gave up 9 bases and J gave up 3 bases, with 11 bases separating them. The length of the CDR3 is 12 residues. Method: immunoSEQ multiplex PCR; TCRdb's copy keeps in-frame clones and lacks some. The table records over 150,000 clones, 65% to 70% of them present only once. As to this clone: The antigen is unknown.

General study points: Naive subsets tended to show greater estimated richness than memory subsets. Only blood was sampled, and tissue TCR repertoires likely differ from blood ones. Generation probabilities were higher for clonotypes shared across all four sorted-subset donors than for unshared ones.

The receptor was isolated from a man under 40 in good health. V is TRBV28 and J is TRBJ1-2; weak D call: TRBD1 (5 bases). Material for sequencing was memory CD4+ T cells sorted from blood. Subset noted: CD45RA-negative fraction. This CDR3 is CASQGTDYGYTF. DNA of the CDR3: TGTGCCAGTCAAGGGACCGACTATGGCTACACCTTC.